Only a few counts were recorded for the clone carrying this TCR beta chain. BIOMED2 TRB-A/B primer pools were used in multiplex TRB PCR. TCRdb called the multiplex PCR reads again in MiXCR, with one record for every CDR3 protein. The data show around 16,000 distinct CDR3 sequences, 27% seen once. Blood genomic DNA input for TRB amplification was about 220-500 ng. These data are taken from a study of T and B cells in COVID-19 patients. Looking at the study overall: Peripheral blood came from COVID-19 patients with active infection or after recovery.

The V gene's germline CDR1 is KGHSH and CDR2 LQKENI. This CDR3 is built from 17 residues. V lost 3 bases and J lost 7; bases outside the gene matches: 14. The sequence was obtained from a human donor who had recovered from COVID-19. V is TRBV18 and J is TRBJ2-1, with 8 bases lining up with TRBD2. Sequences were obtained from blood. The CDR3 loop is CASSPLGPGLDANEQFF. Written as DNA, the CDR3 is TGTGCCAGCTCACCTCTTGGGCCGGGACTAGATGCAAATGAGCAGTTCTTC.